Included here is one T cell receptor (beta chain) sequence, with context. This clonotype was counted only a few times. Its antigen specificity is not known. Base qualities are not at hand, and no much larger clone is one base apart. The sample belongs to a study of Graves' ophthalmopathy and Graves' hyperthyroidism (dated by TCRdb to 2016 to 2018). Study-wide context: Hyperthyroidism was considered stable if no progression to ophthalmopathy occurred within 18 months of follow-up. For independent validation, a separate cohort was made up of around 18 hyperthyroidism patients plus 17 patients who later progressed from hyperthyroidism to ophthalmopathy. To tell Graves' ophthalmopathy apart from Graves' hyperthyroidism, and to predict which patients would progress to ophthalmopathy, the study relied on TCR beta repertoire signatures. To explore V-J signatures that separate ophthalmopathy from hyperthyroidism, a discovery set of approximately 100 patients was enrolled, consisting of 43 with ophthalmopathy and approximately 57 with stable hyperthyroidism. After sampling, hyperthyroidism patients received methimazole starting at 30 mg daily, and ophthalmopathy patients received high-dose intravenous methylprednisolone. In total, some 140 blood samples were TCR-sequenced: approximately 42 ophthalmopathy, under 80 hyperthyroidism and roughly 17 hyperthyroidism-to-ophthalmopathy patients. In roughly six hyperthyroidism patients, T-cell repertoires of thyroid tissue and blood were compared. Broader findings and caveats from the paper: Sample size was not statistically predetermined, and group allocation was not concealed from the investigators. In validation, the model predicted ophthalmopathy progression with 70.59% sensitivity and 72% to 80% specificity; some 13 predicted patients were CT-confirmed with GO in a median of about 6.2 months. Most expanded thyroid clonotypes with frequency above 0.001 were also detected in blood, suggesting blood repertoires may reflect the thyroid immune response. Ophthalmopathy was separated from stable hyperthyroidism by the 13-signature model with about 89% sensitivity and around 81% specificity in cross-validation and with 80%/75% in the test set.

TCR beta CDR3 regions were amplified from RNA transcripts for repertoire sequencing. A first-round RT-PCR used HTBI primers with the Qiagen OneStep RT-PCR kit, followed by a second-round multiplex PCR, size selection and purification. The libraries underwent paired-end sequencing with 100 bp reads on an Illumina HiSeq2000. The study's processing was this. SOAPnuke was used to process the reads, throwing out any read that had adapters, had uncalled bases, had a mean Phred below 15, or lacked an exact constant-primer or identifier match. High-quality paired reads were merged with COPE v1.2.5. Each unique nucleotide sequence was treated as a clonotype, and MiTCR v1.1 was used to align the clonotypes to the IMGT TRB V, D and J references. Only V-J combinations with frequency above 0.0001 were analysed, covering approximately 99% of repertoires. A TCR clonal expansion and chaos score per V-J combination was defined as the ratio of F50 clonal expansion to chaos observed in the TCRdist matrix. Features were reduced by Welch's t-statistics and random forest to approximately 13 V-J combinations, which fed a naive Bayes classifier. Thyroid-blood repertoire similarity was quantified with the Morisita-Horn index. TCRdb reran the public reads through fastp at Q25 and MiXCR, keeping productive beta chains. Under each unique CDR3 protein, matching rows form one entry showing the most common genes and DNA. The V and J calls reflect TCRdb's pipeline rather than the authors' work. Counted in this sample were over a million distinct CDR3 sequences; less than 45% of them appeared once. The ten top clones hold approximately 10% of the sample.

Patients with hyperthyroidism were aged 18 to 65 years, had been newly diagnosed, and had a disease duration of less than 2 months. Patients with other autoimmune diseases, uncontrolled infections, pregnancy or lactation were excluded. Clinical symptoms, serum thyroxine, TRAb, thyroid ultrasound and orbital computed tomography were used for diagnosis. Total RNA was extracted using Trizol reagent, and RNA quality was checked on an Agilent 2100 Bioanalyzer. V is reduced by 5 bases and J by 0 bases, leaving a spacing of 7 bases between them. Per the germline V gene, MNHEY is the CDR1 and SVGAGI is the CDR2. The CDR3 runs 13 residues from the cysteine to the phenylalanine. Only the CDR3 DNA is retained, 39 bases long and in frame from the first base.

The chain was built from TRBV6-5 and TRBJ2-5, with the D gene too uncertain to name. This clonotype originated in an adult man with Graves' hyperthyroidism. Sample: peripheral blood or thyroid tissue (not recorded which). The DNA sequence is as follows: TGTGCCAGCAGTAAACGGGACCAAGAGACCCAGTACTTC. It translates as CASSKRDQETQYF.